The 8 T cell receptor beta chains given below trace back to one sample, sequenced in a study of cytomegalovirus exposure and HLA in healthy donors. The PCR had 60 Vbeta and 13 Jbeta primers. Repertoires were generated with immunoSEQ multiplex PCR, while TCRdb's copy carries only in-frame clones and drops some. The sample totals about 130,000 clones. Source material: PBMCs. The receptors derive from a woman between 55 and 75 years old in good health and CMV-seronegative.

The chain links TRBV27 to TRBJ2-7; D call uncertain. CDR1 MNHEY and CDR2 SMNVEV come from the germline V gene (reference sequence). V lost 11 bases, J lost 0 bases, and 11 bases lay in between. This CDR3 has 12 amino acids. CDR3 nucleotide sequence: TGTGCCTCTGGTCGGAGCTCCTACGAGCAGTACTTC. Its protein is CASGRSSYEQYF.

The gene calls are TRBV18 and TRBJ2-6; 7 bases are shared with TRBD2. The J segment lost 2 bases and the V segment lost 1 base, leaving 5 bases of the junction unmatched. The CDR3 totals 17 residues. Per germline, CDR1 KGHSH and CDR2 LQKENI. Here the CDR3 DNA reads TGTGCCAGCTCACCACTAGGAGCGGGGACTGGGGCCAACGTCCTGACTTTC. This encodes CASSPLGAGTGANVLTF.

This chain uses TRBV11-2 with TRBJ2-7; D not certain. There are 15 residues in the CDR3. With 1 base removed from V and 4 bases from J, the gap between germline ends came to 14 bases. Germline V gene lookup returns CDR1 SGHAT and CDR2 FQNNGV. The CDR3 DNA reads TGTGCCAGCAGCTTAGGAAGTGTTCGGGTTTACGAGCAGTACTTC. Residues: CASSLGSVRVYEQYF.

J is TRBJ1-2 and V is TRBV28; 8 bases fit TRBD1. The CDR3 is 16 amino acids. CDR1 is MDHEN, CDR2 SYDVKM, per germline. V lost 3 bases to trimming and J lost 2 bases; unmatched junction nucleotides: 8. CDR3 sequence (DNA): TGTGCCAGCAGTTTGGCGTCGGCAGGGGGCAACTATGGCTACACCTTC. Its translation: CASSLASAGGNYGYTF.

The rearrangement uses TRBV29-1 and TRBJ2-7; 11 nucleotides align to TRBD1. This CDR3 spans 14 amino acids. Germline CDR1 SQVTM, CDR2 ANQGSEA. V dropped 7 bases and J dropped 3; count of bases not matched to a gene: 8. The CDR3 region is CSAGAGTGGYEQYF. CDR3 sequence (DNA): TGCAGCGCTGGAGCGGGGACAGGGGGCTACGAGCAGTACTTC.

This rearrangement joins TRBV2 to TRBJ1-6; the match to TRBD1 covers 9 bases. Germline V CDR1 and CDR2: SNHLY, FYNNEI. After removal of 8 bases from V and 10 bases from J, the junction contained 12 bases not matched to a gene. The CDR3 loop spans 15 amino acids. The CDR3, as DNA: TGTGCCAGCGTGGGCCGGGACAGGGTTGGGTCACCCCTCCACTTT. Residues: CASVGRDRVGSPLHF.

This rearrangement joins TRBV5-4 to TRBJ1-6, with no clear D. The V gene lost 4 bases and the J gene lost 6 bases, with 11 bases spanning the gap. Germline V CDR1 and CDR2: SGHNT, YYREEE (reference sequence). The CDR3 is 14 residues long. CDR3 sequence reads: CASSPGTRNSPLHF. The CDR3 region has the DNA TGTGCCAGCAGCCCGGGAACCCGTAATTCACCCCTCCACTTT.

The chain recombines TRBV11-3 with TRBJ2-2; 7 nucleotides align to TRBD1. V shed 4 bases and J 5 bases; nucleotides not matched to a gene: 4. Germline assignment: CDR1 SGHNT and CDR2 YENEEA. The CDR3 totals 14 residues. The CDR3 sequence: CASSSTGVTGELFF. CDR3 DNA: TGTGCCAGCAGCTCCACAGGGGTGACCGGGGAGCTGTTTTTT.